This T cell receptor beta chain was documented in a study of identical twins. TCRdb reprocessed the 5' RACE reads with MiXCR, giving one entry per CDR3 protein. The sample shows about 520,000 distinct CDR3 sequences, approximately 22% of them seen only once. Germline CDR1 is SGHTA and CDR2 is FQGNSA. The CDR3 loop spans 15 amino acids. With 3 bases clipped from V and 3 bases from J, the junction kept 6 bases outside the gene matches. These data were likewise used in another study, on T cells expressing NK-cell markers.

The V gene is TRBV7-2, the J gene TRBJ2-7, with 9 bases identical to TRBD1. Input material: CD4+ T cells sorted from blood. The clonotype comes from a woman aged 18-29 years in good health. Written as DNA, the CDR3 is TGTGCCAGCAGCTTCCGACAGGGGGGGTTCTACGAGCAGTACTTC. Translated, it gives CASSFRQGGFYEQYF. The variable domain in full, with the rest retrieved from reference TRBV7-2 and TRBJ2-7, is GAGVSQSPSNKVTEKGKDVELRCDPISGHTALYWYRQSLGQGLEFLIYFQGNSAPDKSGLPSDRFSAERTGGSVSTLTIQRTQQEDSAVYLCASSFRQGGFYEQYFGPGTRLTVT.